This section outlines one TCR beta chain sequence together with its context. The target antigen is unknown. Deletions cut 3 bases from V and 1 base from J, with 12 bases between. The germline V gene has CDR1 MGHRA and CDR2 YSYEKL. The CDR3 is 15 amino acids. This record comes from a study of cytomegalovirus exposure and HLA in healthy donors. Study observations and caveats: Data from an earlier analysis indicated that most TCR beta V segments were productive either about 90% or about 30% of the time. Later work showed greater clonal expansion in HLA-associated TCR beta chains than in equally common others. In a later analysis, a missense DCLRE1C variant was linked to TCR beta V- and J-gene trimming.

PCR used 60 Vbeta primers and 13 Jbeta primers. Method: immunoSEQ multiplex PCR; TCRdb's copy keeps in-frame clones and lacks some. The table shows 150,000 or so clones, with roughly 81% occurring only once. This TCR was sampled from a female donor in good health and CMV-seronegative. This chain connects TRBV4-1 to TRBJ1-1; maybe TRBD1 (6 bases). Sequencing used PBMCs. The CDR3 here is CASSQEVTGNTEAFF. The CDR3 bases are TGCGCCAGCAGCCAGGAGGTGACAGGGAACACTGAAGCTTTCTTT.